The 30 T cell receptor beta chains reported below all come from one sample, sequenced in a study of T cells in Graves' hyperthyroidism and ophthalmopathy. RNA transcripts yielded amplified TCR beta CDR3 regions. Researchers ran a first-round RT-PCR on the TCR CDR3 using the HTBI primer set. A single record per CDR3 protein comes from TCRdb applying MiXCR to the multiplex PCR reads. This table holds hundreds of thousands of distinct CDR3 sequences, around 15% found once. The sequencing input was blood. These receptors all stem from a woman aged 40 to 50 with Graves' hyperthyroidism.

The chain uses TRBV20-1 and TRBJ2-1; 13 bases are a match to TRBD2. Germline V gene sequence: CDR1 DFQATT, CDR2 SNEGSKA (reference sequence). CDR3 length: 17 amino acids. V gave up 6 bases and J gave up 7 bases; unmatched junction bases: 15. The chain's CDR3 is CSAPGTSGITSWNEQFF. In DNA form, the CDR3 reads TGCAGTGCGCCCGGGACTAGCGGGATTACCTCCTGGAATGAGCAGTTCTTC.

This clonotype has more than one count but fewer than ten. The chain employs TRBV10-3 and TRBJ1-1; TRBD1 matches at 12 bases. The CDR3 is made up of 17 amino acids. Losses at the gene ends were 3 bases for V and 4 bases for J; bases not matched to a gene: 9. From germline, CDR1 is ENHRY and CDR2 SYGVKD. CDR3 region: CAISEYRDRGRVTEAFF. The CDR3 DNA is TGTGCCATCAGTGAATACCGGGACAGGGGGCGCGTCACTGAAGCTTTCTTT.

The chain uses TRBV19 and TRBJ1-1; perhaps TRBD1 as D (6 bases). The germline CDR1 and CDR2 sequences are LNHDA and SQIVND (reference sequence). The germline V and J ends were trimmed by 3 bases and 8 bases, with 19 bases remaining between them. The CDR3 runs 15 residues. The CDR3 loop reads CASSIMMGSDREAFF. CDR3 nucleotides: TGTGCCAGTAGTATTATGATGGGCTCTGACAGGGAAGCTTTCTTT.

There are many counts of this clonotype. The genes are TRBV28 and TRBJ2-2, with 8 bases aligning to TRBD2. This CDR3 comprises 15 residues. Germline assignment: CDR1 MDHEN and CDR2 SYDVKM. The V segment lost 5 bases and the J segment 4 bases; nucleotides outside the gene matches: 6. CDR3 sequence (DNA): TGTGCCAGCAGTCCCCGACTAGCGCTCACCGGGGAGCTGTTTTTT. Protein product: CASSPRLALTGELFF.

J is TRBJ1-6 and V is TRBV18; TRBD1 aligns across 10 bases. The CDR3 sequence is 15 residues long. Per germline, CDR1 KGHSH and CDR2 LQKENI. Losses at the gene ends were 5 bases for V and 5 bases for J; bases not matched to a gene: 3. CDR3 in DNA: TGTGCCAGCTCATCGGGGACAGGGGATAATTCACCCCTCCACTTT. Amino acid sequence: CASSSGTGDNSPLHF. The full variable domain, its missing parts supplied by reference TRBV18 and TRBJ1-6, is NAGVMQNPRHLVRRRGQEARLRCSPMKGHSHVYWYRQLPEEGLKFMVYLQKENIIDESGMPKERFSAEFPKEGPSILRIQQVVRGDSAAYFCASSSGTGDNSPLHFGNGTRLTVT.

The V gene is TRBV14, the J gene TRBJ2-1; unclear D gene. The ends were cut back, 2 bases at V and 5 bases at J, with 7 bases in the middle. CDR3 length: 13 residues. Germline values: CDR1 SGHDN, CDR2 FVKESK. The CDR3 DNA follows: TGTGCCAGCAGCCAATTCAGAAACAATGAGCAGTTCTTC. This gives the protein CASSQFRNNEQFF. The full variable domain, with the rest looked up from reference TRBV14 and TRBJ2-1, is EAGVTQFPSHSVIEKGQTVTLRCDPISGHDNLYWYRRVMGKEIKFLLHFVKESKQDESGMPNNRFLAERTGGTYSTLKVQPAELEDSGVYFCASSQFRNNEQFFGPGTRLTVL.

The V and J genes are TRBV2 and TRBJ1-1, with D maybe TRBD1 (6 bases). Trimming removed 8 bases from V and 6 bases from J, with 19 bases in between. The CDR3 is made up of 14 amino acids. Germline CDR1 SNHLY, CDR2 FYNNEI. CDR3 DNA sequence: TGTGCCAGCGGATATACAGGGAGCGTGGCTGAAGCTTTCTTT. This encodes CASGYTGSVAEAFF.

The V call is TRBV10-3, the J call TRBJ1-5; tentative D call: TRBD1 (6 bases). Deletions cut 6 bases from V and 5 bases from J, with 11 bases between. Germline V gives CDR1 ENHRY, CDR2 SYGVKD. The CDR3 covers 13 residues. CDR3 DNA: TGTGCCATCAGCAGGGACACCGATCAGCCCCAGCATTTT. The encoded protein is CAISRDTDQPQHF.

The CDR3 region is CASRWDREGGYTF. The CDR3 coding sequence is TGTGCCAGCAGGTGGGACAGGGAAGGCGGCTACACCTTC. The chain is built from TRBV5-6 and TRBJ1-2; 9 bases match TRBD1. The germline V gene encodes CDR1 SGHDT and CDR2 YYEEEE. This CDR3 region has 13 residues. The V gene end was trimmed by 5 bases and the J gene end by 8 bases; junction bases not matched to a gene: 7.

This clonotype was counted ten times or more. The V gene is TRBV6-1, the J gene TRBJ1-1; 7 bases are a match to TRBD1. The CDR3 runs to 14 residues. J lost 5 bases, V lost 6 bases, and 9 bases had no gene match. Germline CDR1 reads MNHNS; CDR2 reads SASEGT. The CDR3 reads CASSVTGRETEAFF. The CDR3 DNA follows: TGTGCCAGCAGCGTGACAGGGAGAGAAACTGAAGCTTTCTTT.

The chain carries TRBV5-1 and TRBJ1-4; D perhaps matches TRBD1 (6 bases). Trimming pared 0 bases from V and 5 bases from J, leaving 17 bases between. Germline V gives CDR1 SGHRS, CDR2 YFSETQ. The CDR3 is 17 amino acids. CDR3 bases: TGCGCCAGCAGCTTGGGATTACAGGGAAAGGGGAATGAAAAACTGTTTTTT. This encodes CASSLGLQGKGNEKLFF. The variable domain in full, with the rest retrieved from reference TRBV5-1 and TRBJ1-4, is KAGVTQTPRYLIKTRGQQVTLSCSPISGHRSVSWYQQTPGQGLQFLFEYFSETQRNKGNFPGRFSGRQFSNSRSEMNVSTLELGDSALYLCASSLGLQGKGNEKLFFGSGTQLSVL.

This clonotype was seen many times. The chain carries TRBV5-6 and TRBJ2-7, with 7 positions matching TRBD1. Unmatched junction bases numbered 8, after V lost 3 bases and J lost 2 bases. Germline V gene sequence: CDR1 SGHDT, CDR2 YYEEEE. The CDR3 has 15 amino acids. In DNA form, the CDR3 reads TGTGCCAGCAGCTCCGACAGGGAAGCTGCCTACGAGCAGTACTTC. This gives the protein CASSSDREAAYEQYF. Full variable domain (missing parts from reference TRBV5-6 and TRBJ2-7): DAGVTQSPTHLIKTRGQQVTLRCSPKSGHDTVSWYQQALGQGPQFIFQYYEEEERQRGNFPDRFSGHQFPNYSSELNVNALLLGDSALYLCASSSDREAAYEQYFGPGTRLTVT.

The rearrangement links TRBV20-1 to TRBJ2-5; D tentatively fits TRBD1 or TRBD2 (5 bases each). V was shortened by 4 bases and J by 3 bases, with 15 bases between the two germline ends. Germline V CDR1 and CDR2: DFQATT, SNEGSKA (reference sequence). This CDR3 is built from 14 residues. The CDR3 nucleotides are TGCAGTGCTAACCCCCGGGGACGGGAAGAGACCCAGTACTTC. This encodes CSANPRGREETQYF.

This clonotype has only a few counts. The genes are TRBV20-1 and TRBJ1-6; possibly TRBD1 for D (6 bases). Germline V gene data show CDR1 as DFQATT and CDR2 as SNEGSKA (reference sequence). The germline V and J ends were trimmed by 6 bases and 10 bases, with 28 bases remaining between them. The CDR3 loop spans 17 amino acids. The CDR3 protein is CSAIYAQQGSLTSPLHF. The CDR3 DNA reads as TGCAGTGCCATCTACGCCCAACAGGGCTCGCTCACCTCACCCCTCCACTTT.

This clonotype showed up many times. This chain links TRBV7-2 with TRBJ2-3, with D unresolved. Trimming cost V 3 bases and J 1 base, with 11 bases left between them. The CDR3 spans 15 residues. Germline V gives CDR1 SGHTA, CDR2 FQGNSA. CDR3 sequence reads: CASSFAAQGTDTQYF. The CDR3 DNA reads as TGTGCCAGCAGCTTCGCGGCACAAGGCACAGATACGCAGTATTTT.

The genes are TRBV6-1 and TRBJ1-5; TRBD1 is a possible D gene (6 bases). Trimming removed 8 bases at V and 0 bases at J, with 11 bases between. Germline assignment: CDR1 MNHNS and CDR2 SASEGT. CDR3 length: 14 amino acids. The CDR3 DNA sequence: TGTGCCAGCGCGACAGGTGCTAGCAATCAGCCCCAGCATTTT. Amino acids: CASATGASNQPQHF.

The J gene is TRBJ2-2, the V gene TRBV20-1; D is undetermined. CDR1 DFQATT and CDR2 SNEGSKA come from the germline V gene (reference sequence). The CDR3 length is 14 residues. With 6 bases removed from V and 7 bases from J, the gap between germline ends came to 18 bases. The CDR3 region is CSAPMDLTGGELFF. The CDR3 nucleotides are TGCAGTGCCCCAATGGACCTCACCGGCGGGGAGCTGTTTTTT.

This clonotype was observed a handful of times. J is TRBJ1-2 and V is TRBV20-1; 7 bases fit TRBD1. V trimming: 1 base; J trimming: 8 bases; junction bases outside the gene matches: 7. CDR1 and CDR2 (germline): DFQATT, SNEGSKA (reference sequence). CDR3 length: 13 residues. The CDR3: CSARVGGVEGYTF. CDR3 in DNA: TGCAGTGCTAGAGTAGGGGGCGTAGAAGGCTACACCTTC.

In its sample, this clonotype was seen a few times. The chain carries TRBV29-1 and TRBJ2-7, with D possibly TRBD1 on 5 matching bases. This CDR3 has 12 residues. V lost 6 bases to trimming and J lost 0 bases, with 9 bases between them. CDR1 SQVTM and CDR2 ANQGSEA come from the germline V gene. CDR3 in DNA: TGCAGCGTGGGGCCCTCCTCCTACGAGCAGTACTTC. The encoded protein is CSVGPSSYEQYF.

The V gene is TRBV5-8, the J gene TRBJ2-3; 7 nucleotides match TRBD2. Germline trimming cut 4 bases from V and 1 base from J; bases unmatched to any gene: 6. The CDR3 runs to 15 residues. Germline CDR1 SGHTS, CDR2 YDEGEE. The CDR3 here is CASSASGGGTDTQYF. The CDR3 nucleotides are TGTGCCAGCAGCGCTAGCGGAGGGGGCACAGATACGCAGTATTTT.

In its sample, this clonotype was seen many times. The chain couples TRBV20-1 to TRBJ2-1; 10 nucleotides align to TRBD1. The J segment lost 2 bases and the V segment lost 6 bases, leaving 19 bases of the junction unmatched. CDR3 length: 19 residues. Germline-derived CDR1 and CDR2 are DFQATT and SNEGSKA (reference sequence). CDR3: CSAAPGQGKVRLAYNEQFF. In DNA, the CDR3 is TGCAGTGCAGCACCGGGACAGGGGAAAGTAAGACTAGCCTACAATGAGCAGTTCTTC.

This chain connects TRBV27 to TRBJ2-7, with 7 positions matching TRBD1. With 6 bases clipped from V and 2 bases from J, the junction kept 10 bases outside the gene matches. Germline assignment: CDR1 MNHEY and CDR2 SMNVEV (reference sequence). The CDR3 spans 15 residues. CDR3 DNA: TGTGCCAGCAGGTCTGCCCGGGACAGCACCTACGAGCAGTACTTC. It yields the protein CASRSARDSTYEQYF.

This clonotype has just a few counts. V and J are TRBV6-1 and TRBJ1-2, with 12 bases aligning to TRBD1. CDR3 length: 14 amino acids. V lost 10 bases to trimming and J lost 3 bases; unmatched junction nucleotides: 6. Germline V gives CDR1 MNHNS, CDR2 SASEGT. CDR3: CATGGTGGYYGYTF. For the CDR3, the DNA is TGTGCCACCGGGGGGACAGGGGGCTACTATGGCTACACCTTC.

This clonotype was recorded at least ten times. This rearrangement joins TRBV11-2 to TRBJ2-1, with a weak D call TRBD2 (5 bases). Trimming removed 4 bases at V and 7 bases at J, with 14 bases between. The germline CDR1 and CDR2 sequences are SGHAT and FQNNGV. This CDR3 comprises 14 residues. The CDR3: CASSSYLRANEQFF. DNA for the CDR3: TGTGCCAGCAGCTCGTACTTGAGGGCAAATGAGCAGTTCTTC.

This chain uses TRBV20-1 with TRBJ2-7; TRBD1 matches 9 bases. Per germline, CDR1 DFQATT and CDR2 SNEGSKA (reference sequence). This CDR3 has 13 residues. V shed 4 bases, J shed 6 bases, and the junction held 7 bases outside the gene matches. The CDR3 region is CSATDRGAGEQYF. DNA of the CDR3: TGCAGTGCTACGGACAGGGGCGCGGGCGAGCAGTACTTC.

This clonotype was counted at least ten times. J is TRBJ1-1 and V is TRBV18; D is uncertain. Deletions cut 6 bases from V and 1 base from J, with 18 bases between. The CDR3 is made up of 16 amino acids. Germline assignment: CDR1 KGHSH and CDR2 LQKENI. The CDR3: CASSLRIETENTEAFF. In DNA form, the CDR3 reads TGTGCCAGCTCGTTGCGTATCGAAACAGAGAACACTGAAGCTTTCTTT. Looking up the rest from reference TRBV18 and TRBJ1-1 gives the full variable domain: NAGVMQNPRHLVRRRGQEARLRCSPMKGHSHVYWYRQLPEEGLKFMVYLQKENIIDESGMPKERFSAEFPKEGPSILRIQQVVRGDSAAYFCASSLRIETENTEAFFGQGTRLTVV.

The genes are TRBV20-1 and TRBJ2-7; 11 nucleotides line up with TRBD1. V was clipped by 4 bases and J by 6 bases; unmatched bases: 8. CDR3 length: 14 amino acids. Germline V gives CDR1 DFQATT, CDR2 SNEGSKA (reference sequence). The CDR3 nucleotides are TGCAGTGCTACCCCGGACAGGGGGCTAGGCGAGCAGTACTTC. This translates into CSATPDRGLGEQYF.

This clonotype was seen ten or more times. The chain links TRBV20-1 to TRBJ2-7; D call uncertain. Germline loops: CDR1 DFQATT, CDR2 SNEGSKA (reference sequence). Trimming removed 2 bases at V and 1 base at J, with 9 bases between. This CDR3 is built from 13 residues. CDR3 sequence reads: CSARFPWSYEQYF. CDR3 sequence (DNA): TGCAGTGCTAGATTTCCCTGGTCCTACGAGCAGTACTTC.

This clonotype has more than one count but fewer than ten. Likely a read error: the CDR3 ends without its conserved phenylalanine or tryptophan. This sequence joins TRBV30 and TRBJ1-2; maybe TRBD1 (5 bases). CDR3 length: 14 residues. V was cut by 2 bases and J by 2 bases, with 12 bases left in between. Germline CDR1 GTSNPN, CDR2 SVGIG (reference sequence). The CDR3 DNA sequence: TGTGCCTGGAGTACCCCACGGGGGAACTATGGCTACACCCTC. Translated, it gives CAWSTPRGNYGYTL.

The chain joins TRBV29-1 to TRBJ2-1, with 7 bases lining up with TRBD1. The germline CDR1 and CDR2 sequences are SQVTM and ANQGSEA. The CDR3 totals 12 residues. V dropped 5 bases and J dropped 7; count of bases not matched to a gene: 5. The CDR3 bases are TGCAGCGTTTACCTACAGGGGAATGAGCAGTTCTTC. This translates into CSVYLQGNEQFF.